These T cell receptor beta chains were read from a single sample in a study of untreated major depressive disorder. TCRdb's copy holds only in-frame clones and misses some; the assay was immunoSEQ multiplex PCR. The sample includes 10,000 to 15,000 clones, about 93% seen only once; the top ten take about 0.8%. Sequencing was carried out using CD4+ T cells from PBMCs. These receptors came from a man younger than 45 with major depressive disorder. CDR3s include the opening cysteine and the closing phenylalanine or tryptophan. Fields, in order: D gene, V gene, clone size, J gene, CDR3 protein, CDR3 DNA. D genes are given only for firm matches. The size entry is marked missing in some rows and otherwise reads once, few, many or a size class.

TRBD1,TRBV11-2,.,TRBJ1-1,CASSLGRDRGRRTEAFF,TGTGCCAGCAGCTTAGGCCGGGACAGGGGGCGGCGGACTGAAGCTTTCTTT
.,TRBV5-8,.,TRBJ2-3,CASSLFTSTDTQYF,TGTGCCAGCAGCTTGTTTACTAGCACAGATACGCAGTATTTT
.,TRBV5-1,.,TRBJ1-5,CASSLEGGNQPQHF,TGCGCCAGCAGCTTGGAGGGGGGCAATCAGCCCCAGCATTTT
TRBD1,TRBV29-1,.,TRBJ1-2,CSVGQGENGGYTF,TGCAGCGTGGGACAGGGGGAGAATGGTGGCTACACCTTC
TRBD1,TRBV5-4,.,TRBJ1-2,CASRLTGGAGYTF,TGTGCCAGCAGGTTGACAGGGGGCGCGGGCTACACCTTC
TRBD1,TRBV5-1,.,TRBJ1-5,CASSQTGGVGQPQHF,TGCGCCAGCAGCCAAACAGGGGGAGTGGGTCAGCCCCAGCATTTT
.,TRBV2,once,TRBJ1-6,CASSPGQYLSSYNSPLHF,TGTGCCAGCAGTCCCGGACAGTACTTGAGCTCCTATAATTCACCCCTCCACTTT
TRBD1,TRBV25-1,.,TRBJ1-2,CASRDSGGRGYGYTF,TGTGCCAGCAGGGACTCAGGGGGTAGGGGCTATGGCTACACCTTC
.,TRBV6-5,once,TRBJ1-2,CASKPLRAPFGGYTF,TGTGCCAGCAAGCCCTTGAGGGCGCCGTTTGGAGGCTACACCTTC
.,TRBV19,.,TRBJ2-7,CASTLRGTNEQYF,TGTGCCAGTACCCTCCGGGGGACAAACGAGCAGTACTTC
.,TRBV19,.,TRBJ1-5,CASSLPSGRRYSNQPQHF,TGTGCCAGTAGTCTCCCCTCGGGACGGAGGTATAGCAATCAGCCCCAGCATTTT
.,TRBV30,.,TRBJ1-1,CAWILNTEAFF,TGTGCCTGGATTTTGAACACTGAAGCTTTCTTT
TRBD1,TRBV16,.,TRBJ2-7,CASSPTGWYEQYF,TGTGCCAGCAGCCCGACAGGGTGGTACGAGCAGTACTTC